A single sample is the source of the 20 T cell receptor beta chains below, sequenced in a study of T cells in localized non-small cell lung cancer. Profiled with immunoSEQ multiplex PCR; TCRdb holds only in-frame clones, not every one. The sample carries approximately 20,000 clones, over 75% recorded once. The sequencing here drew on peripheral blood, taken before any cancer treatment. These receptors all stem from a man between 40 and 69 years old with stage I lung adenocarcinoma.

The chain links TRBV5-5 to TRBJ2-7; D gene ambiguous. The CDR3 length is 17 residues. Between the trimmed V and J ends, which lost 4 bases and 0 bases, there was a span of 20 bases. The germline gives CDR1 SGHKS, CDR2 YYEKEE (reference sequence). CDR3 region: CASSPFDPQASSYEQYF. The DNA of the CDR3 is TGTGCCAGCAGCCCCTTCGACCCGCAGGCAAGCTCCTACGAGCAGTACTTC.

The chain joins TRBV6-1 to TRBJ2-6, with D tentatively TRBD1 (6 bases). Per germline, CDR1 MNHNS and CDR2 SASEGT. This CDR3 region has 14 residues. V was trimmed by 6 bases and J by 0 bases, leaving 6 bases between them. The CDR3 nucleotides read TGTGCCAGCAGGGACAGCTCTGGGGCCAACGTCCTGACTTTC. Amino acids: CASRDSSGANVLTF.

This clone occurred once. The genes are TRBV11-2 and TRBJ1-2; no firm D call. The CDR3 length is 16 residues. CDR1 is SGHAT and CDR2 is FQNNGV in the germline V gene. V shed 1 base and J shed 8 bases, with 20 bases lying between them. The CDR3 nucleotides are TGTGCCAGCAGCTTAGTGGGCAGTTTCCCATTTCTCGGCTACACCTTC. It codes for CASSLVGSFPFLGYTF.

V gene TRBV5-1 combines with J gene TRBJ2-7; D may be TRBD1 or TRBD2 (5 bases each). With 4 bases removed from V and 5 bases from J, the gap between germline ends came to 7 bases. The CDR3 totals 11 residues. Germline CDR1 is SGHRS and CDR2 is YFSETQ. CDR3 sequence (DNA): TGCGCCAGCAGCCGAGGGGACGAGCAGTACTTC. The encoded protein is CASSRGDEQYF.

V usage is TRBV19 and J usage is TRBJ2-3; D is perhaps TRBD2 (6 bases). CDR3 length: 14 residues. Germline V gene sequence: CDR1 LNHDA, CDR2 SQIVND (reference sequence). V lost 3 bases to trimming and J lost 0 bases, with 7 bases between them. DNA for the CDR3: TGTGCCAGTAGTATGGGACTGAGCACAGATACGCAGTATTTT. The encoded protein is CASSMGLSTDTQYF.

The V call is TRBV2, the J call TRBJ2-2; the match to TRBD2 covers 7 bases. J gave up 2 bases and V 6 bases, and 9 bases lay outside the gene matches. CDR1 and CDR2 from the germline V gene are SNHLY and FYNNEI. This CDR3 has 16 amino acids. CDR3: CASSTRLALNTGELFF. In DNA, the CDR3 is TGTGCCAGCAGCACTCGACTAGCACTAAACACCGGGGAGCTGTTTTTT.

J is TRBJ1-1 and V is TRBV28, with 7 bases aligning to TRBD1. The CDR3 is 15 amino acids. After removal of 4 bases from V and 0 bases from J, the junction contained 5 bases not matched to a gene. CDR1 MDHEN and CDR2 SYDVKM come from the germline V gene. CDR3 sequence (DNA): TGTGCCAGCAGTTACCCCGGGACAGTGAACACTGAAGCTTTCTTT. Protein product: CASSYPGTVNTEAFF.

CDR3 sequence: CASSQTGSEQYF. CDR3 bases: TGCGCCAGCAGCCAAACAGGGTCCGAGCAGTACTTC. This chain uses TRBV4-1 with TRBJ2-7; a weak D match, TRBD1 (6 bases). V lost 2 bases, J lost 6 bases, and 8 bases lay in between. Germline CDR1 MGHRA, CDR2 YSYEKL. The CDR3 spans 12 residues.

The chain links TRBV5-4 to TRBJ1-1; TRBD1 matches 9 bases. With V trimmed by 0 bases and J by 1 base, 4 bases remained unmatched. In germline, CDR1 is SGHNT, CDR2 YYREEE (reference sequence). The CDR3 has 16 amino acids. For the CDR3, the DNA is TGTGCCAGCAGCTTGGGTCACAGGGGGCCGAACACTGAAGCTTTCTTT. Protein: CASSLGHRGPNTEAFF.

This chain connects TRBV30 to TRBJ1-4; no clear D. The V and J ends lost 5 bases and 0 bases respectively, with 13 bases between them. The CDR3 spans 15 residues. In germline, CDR1 is GTSNPN, CDR2 SVGIG (reference sequence). The CDR3 DNA sequence: TGTGCCTGGTCCGTCGCGGGTACAACTAATGAAAAACTGTTTTTT. Its protein is CAWSVAGTTNEKLFF.

DNA for the CDR3: TGTGCCAGTAGTATCTGGACAGAGGAAGCTTTCTTT. Translating gives CASSIWTEEAFF. The rearrangement joins TRBV19 to TRBJ1-1; tentatively, D is TRBD1 (6 bases). With 3 bases removed from V and 8 bases from J, the gap between germline ends came to 10 bases. The CDR3 covers 12 residues. Germline V gives CDR1 LNHDA, CDR2 SQIVND (reference sequence).

J is TRBJ2-6 and V is TRBV6-6; D ambiguous. The CDR3 spans 12 residues. Trimming cost V 6 bases and J 2 bases, with 2 bases left between them. Germline CDR1 is MNHNY and CDR2 is SVGAGI (reference sequence). CDR3 coding DNA: TGTGCCAGCAGCACTGGGGCCAACGTCCTGACTTTC. Its translation: CASSTGANVLTF.

This chain joins TRBV30 and TRBJ2-1; tentatively, D is TRBD2 (7 bases). Germline values: CDR1 GTSNPN, CDR2 SVGIG (reference sequence). Trimming shortened V by 2 bases and J by 16 bases, and 15 bases separated the two germline ends. This CDR3 region has 11 residues. The CDR3 loop reads CAWSTGGLRFF. The CDR3 DNA is TGTGCCTGGAGTACCGGGGGGCTTCGATTCTTC.

This rearrangement joins TRBV19 to TRBJ1-1, with 8 bases identical to TRBD1. Germline values: CDR1 LNHDA, CDR2 SQIVND (reference sequence). The ends lost 7 bases at V and 4 bases at J; junction bases unmatched: 8. This CDR3 comprises 14 residues. In nucleotides, the CDR3 is TGTGCCAGTAAAACAGGGGGATACGGCACTGAAGCTTTCTTT. It codes for CASKTGGYGTEAFF.

This chain joins TRBV28 and TRBJ1-2; the match to TRBD1 covers 7 bases. V gave up 4 bases and J gave up 0 bases; unmatched junction bases: 8. Germline CDR1 and CDR2: MDHEN and SYDVKM. This CDR3 region has 16 residues. CDR3 loop: CASSSPRDSPNYGYTF. CDR3 DNA sequence: TGTGCCAGCAGTTCCCCCCGGGACAGCCCTAACTATGGCTACACCTTC.

A remark on this clone: Other DNA sequences in this specimen translate into the identical CDR3. The chain is built from TRBV10-3 and TRBJ2-1; TRBD1 might be the D (6 bases). The germline CDR1 and CDR2 sequences are ENHRY and SYGVKD. The CDR3 totals 13 residues. The CDR3 bases are TGTGCACAATCAGGGGAATCCTACAATGAGCAGTTCTTC. Encoded protein: CAQSGESYNEQFF.

CDR3 region: CASISRGDTQYF. The CDR3 coding sequence is TGTGCCAGCATTTCAAGAGGGGATACGCAGTATTTT. The chain is built from TRBV2 and TRBJ2-3; possibly TRBD2 for D (5 bases). The ends were cut back, 7 bases at V and 6 bases at J, with 11 bases in the middle. CDR3 length equals 12 residues. Germline loops: CDR1 SNHLY, CDR2 FYNNEI.

This rearrangement joins TRBV2 to TRBJ1-5; no reliable D call. V gave up 6 bases and J gave up 0 bases, with 3 bases separating them. Germline CDR1 reads SNHLY; CDR2 reads FYNNEI. The length of the CDR3 is 12 residues. The CDR3 DNA is TGTGCCAGCAGATATAGCAATCAGCCCCAGCATTTT. It translates to CASRYSNQPQHF. Together with reference TRBV2 and TRBJ1-5, the CDR3 gives the full variable domain: EPEVTQTPSHQVTQMGQEVILRCVPISNHLYFYWYRQILGQKVEFLVSFYNNEISEKSEIFDDQFSVERPDGSNFTLKIRSTKLEDSAMYFCASRYSNQPQHFGDGTRLSIL.

A remark on this clone: This sample includes further DNA sequences coding for the same CDR3. The gene calls are TRBV15 and TRBJ2-7; possible D gene TRBD1, 6 bases. Trimming took 1 base from V and 5 from J, leaving 9 bases between them. Germline V gene data show CDR1 as LNHNV and CDR2 as YYDKDF (reference sequence). The CDR3 runs 13 residues. As DNA, the CDR3 is TGTGCCACCAGCAGAGCCAAGGGGGACGAGCAGTACTTC. The encoded protein is CATSRAKGDEQYF.

The chain has TRBV25-1 and TRBJ1-1; no firm D call. Germline V gene sequence: CDR1 MGHDK, CDR2 SYGVNS. This CDR3 is built from 17 residues. Trimming left V 3 bases short and J 6 bases short, with 23 bases between. The CDR3 bases are TGTGCCAGCAGTGATAGAAAAACGGGGTACCCTGATGCTGAAGCTTTCTTT. Amino acids: CASSDRKTGYPDAEAFF.